This T cell receptor (beta chain) was sequenced in a study of blood T cell repertoires in COVID-19. Overall study context: The study drew acute and convalescent COVID-19 samples from the United States, Italy and Spain.

Germline values: CDR1 MNHEY, CDR2 SMNVEV (reference sequence). The CDR3 totals 13 residues. J gave up 7 bases and V 5 bases, and 5 bases lay outside the gene matches. Those enrolled, adults aged roughly 18 to 100 years, came from roughly 23 US areas. In the source study's methods: Nucleated cell number was recorded as an estimate derived from reference gene primer amplification. Some clones are missing from TCRdb's copy, which holds only in-frame ones; the method was immunoSEQ multiplex PCR. V and J calls and clone size are those listed in that table; D and trimming were worked out from the DNA. The table shows about 160,000 clones, with under 90% occurring only once.

The sequencing input was PBMCs or T cells enriched from blood (not recorded which). The V call is TRBV27, the J call TRBJ1-2; the match to TRBD1 covers 9 bases. This receptor was identified in a woman in her sixties or seventies who had recovered from COVID-19. The CDR3 DNA reads as TGTGCCAGCAGTGGGACAGGGTACCGTGGCTACACCTTC. Translation: CASSGTGYRGYTF.